The rows below give T cell receptor beta chains drawn from one sample of a study of response to subunit inactivated influenza vaccine. TCRdb ran MiXCR on the RT-PCR reads and lists one entry per CDR3 protein. The sample lists 650,000 or so distinct CDR3 sequences, 14% seen once, with 6.5% to 8% in the top ten. Sequencing used PBMCs from blood, obtained 14 days before vaccination. The origin of the receptors is a man aged 50 to 60 who received an inactivated influenza vaccine. Each CDR3 is given with its conserved first and last residue. The D gene is left open where the match is weak. Clone sizes are given selectively: once, few, many, or a class where the clone is expanded.

>TRBV11-2|TRBJ2-7|TRBD2|NA
CASSLGGRSLYF
TGTGCCAGCAGCTTAGGCGGGAGGAGTCTGTACTTC
>TRBV20-1|TRBJ2-7|NA|few
CSARGGGDSPYEQYF
TGCAGTGCTAGAGGTGGCGGGGACTCCCCCTACGAGCAGTACTTC
>TRBV16|TRBJ2-5|NA|NA
CASSQSRGLGETQYF
TGTGCCAGCAGCCAATCCCGAGGGCTCGGGGAGACCCAGTACTTC
>TRBV6-5|TRBJ2-7|NA|many
CASSYESPLSGSTYEQYF
TGTGCCAGCAGTTACGAGAGTCCCCTTTCGGGGTCAACCTACGAGCAGTACTTC
>TRBV7-2|TRBJ2-4|TRBD1|few
CASSLFFPGTGKNIQYF
TGTGCCAGCAGCTTATTCTTTCCCGGGACAGGGAAAAACATTCAGTACTTC
>TRBV18|TRBJ2-1|NA|NA
CASSPPSLTGNEQFF
TGTGCCAGCTCACCACCGAGCCTTACTGGGAATGAGCAGTTCTTC
>TRBV2|TRBJ2-7|NA|NA
CASSGILQGAYEQYF
TGTGCCAGCAGTGGTATTTTGCAGGGAGCCTACGAGCAGTACTTC
>TRBV5-1|TRBJ1-2|TRBD1|NA
CASSFGDRGEYGYTF
TGCGCCAGCAGCTTCGGGGACAGGGGTGAATATGGCTACACCTTC
>TRBV13|TRBJ1-6|NA|NA
CASTWTAYNSPLHF
TGTGCCAGCACGTGGACTGCTTATAATTCACCCCTCCACTTT
>TRBV28|TRBJ2-1|NA|NA
CASSFEGRAYTTDEQFF
TGTGCCAGCAGTTTTGAAGGCCGGGCCTACACCACCGATGAGCAGTTCTTC
>TRBV12-3/TRBV12-4|TRBJ2-7|TRBD1|few
CASSSTGTGGNEQYF
TGTGCCAGCAGTTCCACCGGGACAGGGGGAAACGAGCAGTACTTC
>TRBV16|TRBJ1-2|NA|NA
CASSQRITFTPRANYGYTF
TGTGCCAGCAGCCAAAGGATTACCTTCACACCTCGAGCTAACTATGGCTACACCTTC
>TRBV25-1|TRBJ2-7|TRBD1|NA
CASSAPGQVNYEQYF
TGTGCCAGCAGCGCGCCCGGACAGGTTAACTACGAGCAGTACTTC
>TRBV28|TRBJ2-1|TRBD2|many
CASSPLAVNNEQFF
TGTGCCAGCAGTCCTCTAGCGGTAAACAATGAGCAGTTCTTC
>TRBV12-3/TRBV12-4|TRBJ2-2|TRBD2|many
CASSLGWGGAVTGELFF
TGTGCCAGCAGTTTAGGATGGGGGGGTGCAGTCACCGGGGAGCTGTTTTTT
>TRBV3-1|TRBJ2-1|NA|many
CASSYDRSNEQFF
TGTGCCAGCAGCTACGACAGGTCGAATGAGCAGTTCTTC
>TRBV7-2|TRBJ2-7|TRBD2|NA
CASSISGGAYEQYF
TGTGCCAGCAGCATTAGCGGGGGGGCCTACGAGCAGTACTTC
>TRBV5-1|TRBJ2-7|NA|NA
CASSLLADLQAYEQYF
TGCGCCAGCAGCTTGTTAGCCGACTTACAAGCCTACGAGCAGTACTTC
>TRBV28|TRBJ2-1|TRBD2|NA
CASSLLAGGLYNEQFF
TGTGCCAGCAGTTTATTAGCGGGGGGGCTCTACAATGAGCAGTTCTTC
>TRBV25-1|TRBJ2-3|TRBD2|NA
CASSVLAGSSDTQYF
TGTGCCAGCAGTGTACTAGCGGGGTCGTCAGATACGCAGTATTTT